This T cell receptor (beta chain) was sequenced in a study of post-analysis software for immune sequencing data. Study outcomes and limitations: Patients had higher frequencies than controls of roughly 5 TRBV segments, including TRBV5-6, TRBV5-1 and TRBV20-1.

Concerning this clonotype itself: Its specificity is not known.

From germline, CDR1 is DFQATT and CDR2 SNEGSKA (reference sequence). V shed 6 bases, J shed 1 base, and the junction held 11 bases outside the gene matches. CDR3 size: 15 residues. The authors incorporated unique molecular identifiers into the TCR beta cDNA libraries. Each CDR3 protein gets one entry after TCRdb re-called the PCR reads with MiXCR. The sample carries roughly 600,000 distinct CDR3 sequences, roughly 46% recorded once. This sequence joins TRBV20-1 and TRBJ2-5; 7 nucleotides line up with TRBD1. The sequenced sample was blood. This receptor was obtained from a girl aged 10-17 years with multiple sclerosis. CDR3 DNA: TGCAGTGCCAAGGCATGGGACAGCACCCAAGAGACCCAGTACTTC. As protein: CSAKAWDSTQETQYF.